This TCR beta chain was identified in a study of human T cells and chemical hapten exposure. In the study overall: 2% DPC was applied to about 2 cm by about 2 cm of upper inner arm skin for sensitization.

Documented time point: patch test 3, about 24 weeks after DPC sensitization. Treatment specified: therapeutic diphenylcyclopropenone sensitization with weekly scalp DPC. Via MiXCR, TCRdb re-called the RACE reads, giving one row per CDR3 protein. The sample yields more than 95,000 distinct CDR3 sequences, less than 35% seen once. Study conclusions and caveats: The study found expanded TCRs formed significantly more large CDR3 similarity clusters than controls.

This clonotype was picked up a small number of times. What it binds is unknown. The ends were cut back, 3 bases at V and 5 bases at J, with 14 bases in the middle. Germline V gene data show CDR1 as MNHEY and CDR2 as SMNVEV (reference sequence). The CDR3 sequence is 16 residues long. The material was whole blood, obtained in connection with sensitization to the hapten diphenylcyclopropenone (DPC). This receptor was obtained from a man between 40 and 49 years old with alopecia areata. Some clones in this sample may be carry-over from other donors' samples. The chain combines TRBV27 with TRBJ1-6; no firm D call. In DNA, the CDR3 is TGTGCCAGCAGTTTTATTGCTCAACCCGATAATTCACCCCTCCACTTT. Protein: CASSFIAQPDNSPLHF.